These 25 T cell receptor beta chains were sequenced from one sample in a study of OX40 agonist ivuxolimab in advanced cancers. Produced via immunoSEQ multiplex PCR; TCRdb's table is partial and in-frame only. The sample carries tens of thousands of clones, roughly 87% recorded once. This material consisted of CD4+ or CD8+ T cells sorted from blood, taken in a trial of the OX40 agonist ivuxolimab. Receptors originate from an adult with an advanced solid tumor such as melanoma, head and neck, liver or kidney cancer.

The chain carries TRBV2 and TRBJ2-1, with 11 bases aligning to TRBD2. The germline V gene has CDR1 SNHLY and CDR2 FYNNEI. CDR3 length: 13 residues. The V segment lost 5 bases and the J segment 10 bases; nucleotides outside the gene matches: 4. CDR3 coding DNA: TGTGCCAGCAGTACAGCTAGCGGGGGGGAGCAGTTCTTC. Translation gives CASSTASGGEQFF.

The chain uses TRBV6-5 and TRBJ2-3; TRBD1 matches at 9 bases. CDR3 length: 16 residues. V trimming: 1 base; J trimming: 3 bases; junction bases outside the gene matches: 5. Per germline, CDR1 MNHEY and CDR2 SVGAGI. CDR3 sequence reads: CASSYFGQGKTDTQYF. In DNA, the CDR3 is TGTGCCAGCAGTTACTTTGGACAGGGGAAGACAGATACGCAGTATTTT.

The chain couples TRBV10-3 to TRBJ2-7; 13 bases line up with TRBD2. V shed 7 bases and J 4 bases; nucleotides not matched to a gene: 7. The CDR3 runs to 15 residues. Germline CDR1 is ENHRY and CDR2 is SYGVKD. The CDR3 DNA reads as TGTGCCATCAAACTAGCGGGAGGGGAAGGATACGAGCAGTACTTC. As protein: CAIKLAGGEGYEQYF.

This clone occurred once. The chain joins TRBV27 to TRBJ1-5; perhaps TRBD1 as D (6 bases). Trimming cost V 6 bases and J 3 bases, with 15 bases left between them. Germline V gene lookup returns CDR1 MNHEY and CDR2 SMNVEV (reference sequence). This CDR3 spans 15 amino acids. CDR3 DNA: TGTGCCAGCAGACCGGGACACTCACTCAATCAGCCCCAGCATTTT. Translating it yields CASRPGHSLNQPQHF.

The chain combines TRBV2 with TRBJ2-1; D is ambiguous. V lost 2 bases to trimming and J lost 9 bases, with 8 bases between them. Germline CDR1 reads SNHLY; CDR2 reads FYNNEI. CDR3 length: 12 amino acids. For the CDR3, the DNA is TGTGCCAGCAGTGAACTCTACCCTGAGCAGTTCTTC. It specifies CASSELYPEQFF.

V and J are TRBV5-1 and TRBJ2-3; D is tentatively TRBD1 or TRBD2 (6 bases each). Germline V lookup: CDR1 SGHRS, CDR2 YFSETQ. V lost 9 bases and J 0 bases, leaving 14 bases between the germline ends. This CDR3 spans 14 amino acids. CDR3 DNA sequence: TGCGCCACCCGAAGGGGGGTTAGCACAGATACGCAGTATTTT. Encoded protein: CATRRGVSTDTQYF. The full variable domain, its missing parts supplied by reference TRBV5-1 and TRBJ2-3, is KAGVTQTPRYLIKTRGQQVTLSCSPISGHRSVSWYQQTPGQGLQFLFEYFSETQRNKGNFPGRFSGRQFSNSRSEMNVSTLELGDSALYLCATRRGVSTDTQYFGPGTRLTVL.

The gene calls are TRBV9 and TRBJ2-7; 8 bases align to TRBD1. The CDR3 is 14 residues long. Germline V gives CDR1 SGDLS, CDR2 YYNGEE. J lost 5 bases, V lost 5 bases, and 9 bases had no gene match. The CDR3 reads CASSYRGSGHEQYF. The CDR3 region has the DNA TGTGCCAGCAGTTACAGGGGGTCGGGTCACGAGCAGTACTTC.

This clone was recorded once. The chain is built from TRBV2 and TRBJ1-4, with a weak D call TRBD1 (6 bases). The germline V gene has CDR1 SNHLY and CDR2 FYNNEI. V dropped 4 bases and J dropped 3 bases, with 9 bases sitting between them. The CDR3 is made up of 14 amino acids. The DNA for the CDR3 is TGTGCCAGCAGTGGGGGGCATGCTAATGAAAAACTGTTTTTT. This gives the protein CASSGGHANEKLFF.

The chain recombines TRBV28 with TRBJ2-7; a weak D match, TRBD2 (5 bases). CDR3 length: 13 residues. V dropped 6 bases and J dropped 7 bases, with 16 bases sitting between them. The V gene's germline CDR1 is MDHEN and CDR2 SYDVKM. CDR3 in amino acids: CASSSSDSLEQYF. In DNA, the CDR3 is TGTGCCAGCAGCTCTTCGGACTCCCTGGAGCAGTACTTC.

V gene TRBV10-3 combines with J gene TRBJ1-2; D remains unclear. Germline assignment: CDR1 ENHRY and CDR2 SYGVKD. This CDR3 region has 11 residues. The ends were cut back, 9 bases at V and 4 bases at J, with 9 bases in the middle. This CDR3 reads CAIGEIYGYTF. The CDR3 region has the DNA TGTGCCATTGGGGAAATCTATGGCTACACCTTC.

The CDR3 DNA reads as TGCGCCAGCAGCTTGAGAGGAGACCCCACCGGGGAGCTGTTTTTT. Residues: CASSLRGDPTGELFF. V gene TRBV5-1 combines with J gene TRBJ2-2; D unclear. From germline, CDR1 is SGHRS and CDR2 YFSETQ. The CDR3 is made up of 15 amino acids. V was trimmed by 1 base and J by 4 bases, leaving 11 bases between them.

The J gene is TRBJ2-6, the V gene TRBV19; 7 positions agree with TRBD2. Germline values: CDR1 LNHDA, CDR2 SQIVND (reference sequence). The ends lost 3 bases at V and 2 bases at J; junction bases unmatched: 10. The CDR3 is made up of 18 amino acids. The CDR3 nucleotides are TGTGCCAGTAGTATTTCTCGCGGGAGATTGGCTGGGGCCAACGTCCTGACTTTC. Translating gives CASSISRGRLAGANVLTF.

DNA for the CDR3: TGTGCCAGCAGCCAAGGCCGGGTGAACTATGGCTACACCTTC. This codes for CASSQGRVNYGYTF. This chain joins TRBV16 and TRBJ1-2; D not certain. The V gene's germline CDR1 is KGHSY and CDR2 FQNENV. V gave up 2 bases and J gave up 2 bases, with 9 bases separating them. The CDR3 has 14 amino acids.

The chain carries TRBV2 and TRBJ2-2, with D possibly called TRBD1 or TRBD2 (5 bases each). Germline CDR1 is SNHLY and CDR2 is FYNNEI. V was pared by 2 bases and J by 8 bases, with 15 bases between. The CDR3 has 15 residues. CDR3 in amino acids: CASSEKVSGTGELFF. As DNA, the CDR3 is TGTGCCAGCAGTGAAAAAGTCTCCGGGACGGGGGAGCTGTTTTTT.

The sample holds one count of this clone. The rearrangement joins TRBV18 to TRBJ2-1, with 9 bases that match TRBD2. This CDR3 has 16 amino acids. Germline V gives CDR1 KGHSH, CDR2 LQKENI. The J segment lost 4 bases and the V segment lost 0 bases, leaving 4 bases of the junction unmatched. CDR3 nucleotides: TGTGCCAGCTCACCACCTAGCGGGAGCTTGTACAATGAGCAGTTCTTC. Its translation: CASSPPSGSLYNEQFF.

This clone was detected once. For the CDR3, the DNA is TGCGCCAGCAGCCAAGTTCTGGTCAGCACCGTTGCAACTAATGAAAAACTGTTTTTT. It translates to CASSQVLVSTVATNEKLFF. The V and J genes are TRBV4-1 and TRBJ1-4; no clear D gene. Trimming stripped 1 base from V and 0 bases from J, with 18 bases between. CDR1 is MGHRA and CDR2 is YSYEKL in the germline V gene. The length of the CDR3 is 19 residues.

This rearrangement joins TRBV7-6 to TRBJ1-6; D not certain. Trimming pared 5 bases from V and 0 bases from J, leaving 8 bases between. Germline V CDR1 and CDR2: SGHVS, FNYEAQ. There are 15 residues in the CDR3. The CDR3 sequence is CASSRVSSYNSPLHF. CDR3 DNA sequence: TGTGCCAGCAGCCGGGTCAGCTCCTATAATTCACCCCTCCACTTT.

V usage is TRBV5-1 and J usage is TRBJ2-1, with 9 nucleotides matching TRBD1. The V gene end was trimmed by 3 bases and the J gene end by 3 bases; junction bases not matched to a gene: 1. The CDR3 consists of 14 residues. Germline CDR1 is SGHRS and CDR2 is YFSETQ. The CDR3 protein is CASSSGQGYNEQFF. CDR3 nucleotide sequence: TGCGCCAGCAGCTCGGGACAGGGCTACAATGAGCAGTTCTTC.

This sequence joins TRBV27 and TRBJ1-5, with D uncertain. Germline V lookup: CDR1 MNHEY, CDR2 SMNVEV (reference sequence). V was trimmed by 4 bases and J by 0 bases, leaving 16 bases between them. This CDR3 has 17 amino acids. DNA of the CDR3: TGTGCCAGCAGTTCTCTTGCCGGGGTCAATAGCAATCAGCCCCAGCATTTT. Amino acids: CASSSLAGVNSNQPQHF.

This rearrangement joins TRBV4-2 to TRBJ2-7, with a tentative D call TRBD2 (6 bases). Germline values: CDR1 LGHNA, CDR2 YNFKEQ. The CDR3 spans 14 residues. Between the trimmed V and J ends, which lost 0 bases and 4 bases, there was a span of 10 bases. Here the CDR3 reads CASSQEGRGYEQYF. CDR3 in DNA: TGTGCCAGCAGCCAAGAGGGACGGGGGTACGAGCAGTACTTC.

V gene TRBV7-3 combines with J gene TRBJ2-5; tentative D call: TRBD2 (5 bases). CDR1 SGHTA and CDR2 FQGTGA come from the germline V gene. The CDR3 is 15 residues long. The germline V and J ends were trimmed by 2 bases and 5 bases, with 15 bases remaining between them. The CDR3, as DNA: TGTGCCAGCAGCTTACTTTCCAGGCCGGGGGAGACCCAGTACTTC. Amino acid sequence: CASSLLSRPGETQYF.

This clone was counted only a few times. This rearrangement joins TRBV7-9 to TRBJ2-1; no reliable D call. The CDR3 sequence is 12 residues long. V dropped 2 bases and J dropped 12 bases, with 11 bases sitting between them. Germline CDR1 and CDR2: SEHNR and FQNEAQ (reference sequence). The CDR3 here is CASSLSRDAQFF. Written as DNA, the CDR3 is TGTGCCAGCAGCTTATCAAGGGATGCGCAGTTCTTC. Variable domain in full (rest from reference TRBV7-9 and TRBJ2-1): DTGVSQNPRHKITKRGQNVTFRCDPISEHNRLYWYRQTLGQGPEFLTYFQNEAQLEKSRLLSDRFSAERPKGSFSTLEIQRTEQGDSAMYLCASSLSRDAQFFGPGTRLTVL.

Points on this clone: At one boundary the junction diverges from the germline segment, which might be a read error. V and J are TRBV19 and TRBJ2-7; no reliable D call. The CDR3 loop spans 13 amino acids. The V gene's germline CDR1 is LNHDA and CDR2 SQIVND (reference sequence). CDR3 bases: TGTGCCAGTAGTCTAGAAAGGGACTACGAGCAGTACTTC. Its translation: CASSLERDYEQYF.

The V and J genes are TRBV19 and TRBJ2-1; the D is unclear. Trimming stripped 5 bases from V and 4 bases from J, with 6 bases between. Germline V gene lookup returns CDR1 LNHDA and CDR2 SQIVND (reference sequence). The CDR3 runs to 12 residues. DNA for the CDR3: TGTGCCAGTAGTCCTTCTTACAATGAGCAGTTCTTC. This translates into CASSPSYNEQFF.

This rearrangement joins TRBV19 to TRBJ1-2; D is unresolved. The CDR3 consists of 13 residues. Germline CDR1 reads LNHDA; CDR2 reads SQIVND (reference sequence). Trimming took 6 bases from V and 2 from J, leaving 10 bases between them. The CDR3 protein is CASRRSLNYGYTF. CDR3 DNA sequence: TGTGCCAGTAGGCGCTCCCTAAACTATGGCTACACCTTC.